This T cell receptor beta chain was captured by sequencing in a study of tumor-infiltrating lymphocytes in primary liver carcinoma. The wider study: Enrolled patients were male and female, aged 30 to 69 years. Tumor staging was T1-T3 N0M0; sizes spanned about 4 to 10 cm across. Productive TCRbeta reads per sample were roughly 3.5 to 7.13 million, not differing by tissue.

A constant-region primer primed TCR beta cDNA synthesis from 400 to 550 ng of total RNA. Three rounds of nested multiplex PCR with slightly modified ARM-PCR produced TCR beta libraries. The study ran its first two PCR rounds for 9 to 10 cycles each, using TRBV1-TRBV30 forward primers and a C-beta reverse primer. TCRdb redid the calling of the multiplex PCR reads with MiXCR, one entry per CDR3 protein. The table records around 99,000 distinct CDR3 sequences, about 70% of them present only once. Findings and caveats of the study: Compared with blood, tumor repertoires held significantly more in their top 250 clones.

The source material, roughly 18-33 mg of unsorted bulk tissue, was used to co-extract RNA and DNA. For this clonotype: Its antigen is still unknown. Germline and junction disagree at one end, which may indicate a read error.

The CDR3 is 13 amino acids. Germline lookup yields CDR1 MGHRA and CDR2 YSYEKL. This clonotype originated in a man aged 35 to 55 with primary liver carcinoma and hepatitis B virus infection. The sample consisted of tumor-adjacent normal liver tissue. This chain joins TRBV4-1 and TRBJ2-2; TRBD1 might be the D (5 bases). CDR3: CVSSQGQGGELFF. The CDR3 DNA follows: TGTGTCAGCAGTCAAGGACAAGGCGGGGAGCTGTTTTTT.